This T cell receptor beta chain comes out of a study of T cell repertoires in cytomegalovirus infection. Regarding the study as a whole: Dominating the ex vivo response were TCR beta clonotypes that were CMV-specific and HLA-C-restricted.

The V gene lost 3 bases and the J gene lost 4 bases, with 14 bases spanning the gap. Looked up from germline, CDR1 is SGHAT and CDR2 is FQNNGV. CDR3 length: 15 amino acids. Each CDR3 protein gets one entry after TCRdb re-called the reads with MiXCR. The data contain about 830,000 distinct CDR3 sequences, about 30% of them singletons. As concerns this clonotype: Its antigen is unknown.

The receptor comes from a human donor in good health (CMV status not recorded). Some clones in this sample may be carry-over from other donors' samples. The chain links TRBV11-2 to TRBJ2-3; maybe TRBD1 (6 bases). The material was cultured CD8+ T cells from PBMCs, obtained from culture after CMV antigen stimulation. The CDR3 reads CASSLRNRVADTQYF. Written as DNA, the CDR3 is TGTGCCAGCAGCTTGCGGAACAGGGTTGCAGATACGCAGTATTTT.